This record looks at one T cell receptor (beta chain) sequence and its context. Sequence at one end of the junction differs from germline and may be a read error. The data were taken from a study of technical replicates of blood from a few donors. This CDR3 has 15 amino acids. The germline gives CDR1 SGHRS, CDR2 YFSETQ. Data came from immunoSEQ multiplex PCR; TCRdb stores just in-frame clones and leaves some out. The sample includes tens of thousands of clones, 93% of them seen just once. The origin of this receptor is a human donor in good health. This rearrangement joins TRBV5-1 to TRBJ1-5; perhaps TRBD1 as D (6 bases). The specimen sequenced was T cells isolated from PBMCs. This CDR3 is CANSLDGGAIEPQHF. In DNA, the CDR3 is TGCGCCAACAGCTTGGATGGGGGGGCGATTGAGCCCCAGCATTTT. Full variable domain (rest looked up from reference TRBV5-1 and TRBJ1-5): KAGVTQTPRYLIKTRGQQVTLSCSPISGHRSVSWYQQTPGQGLQFLFEYFSETQRNKGNFPGRFSGRQFSNSRSEMNVSTLELGDSALYLCANSLDGGAIEPQHFGDGTRLSIL.